This T cell receptor beta chain was documented in a study of T cell responses to AZD1222 COVID-19 vaccine. Study overall: Whether given at about 4 or about 12 weeks, second doses were pooled. Study-wide findings and caveats: Once two AZD1222 doses were given, Spike-specific TCR breadth and depth went up. Just 5 to 7 people given AZD1222 tested seropositive at baseline.

The CDR3 is 13 amino acids. The V gene's germline CDR1 is KGHSH and CDR2 LQKENI. V was cut by 0 bases and J by 4 bases, with 6 bases left in between. Generated by immunoSEQ multiplex PCR, the TCRdb table keeps only in-frame clones and is missing some. The table includes about 140,000 clones, 75% to 90% detected once. Points on this clone: The antigen remains unidentified.

The sample in question was peripheral blood, obtained on day 0 of AZD1222 vaccination. This chain links TRBV18 with TRBJ1-1, with D unclear. This TCR came from an adult in good health. CDR3 sequence reads: CASSPPVRTEAFF. The CDR3 region has the DNA TGTGCCAGCTCACCACCGGTTCGCACTGAAGCTTTCTTT.